These 26 T cell receptor beta chains came from one sample sequenced in a study of CD8+ T cells in alopecia areata. Sequencing relied on a cDNA template that was reverse transcribed from extracted RNA. This table comes from immunoSEQ multiplex PCR, and its TCRdb copy is limited to in-frame clones, with some not included. Of 95,000 to 100,000 clones listed, 50% to 75% are singletons. Described treatment: oral pan-JAK inhibitor, 5-10 mg twice daily. Sample: CD8+ T cells sorted from blood, taken at week 4, from a patient treated with tofacitinib. The receptors were gathered from a human donor with alopecia areata.

The rearrangement uses TRBV5-1 and TRBJ1-2, with D possibly matching TRBD1 (6 bases). The V end was cut by 4 bases, the J end by 4 bases, with 17 bases between. The CDR3 consists of 15 residues. Germline CDR1 reads SGHRS; CDR2 reads YFSETQ. The CDR3, as DNA: TGCGCCAGCAGCGTTAGTCAGCAGGGGACCTATGGCTACACCTTC. As protein: CASSVSQQGTYGYTF.

This clone was recorded a few times. This chain connects TRBV25-1 to TRBJ2-6; 8 bases are shared with TRBD1. CDR3 length: 16 amino acids. J gave up 2 bases and V 7 bases, and 7 bases lay outside the gene matches. Germline CDR1 and CDR2: MGHDK and SYGVNS. The CDR3 DNA sequence: TGTGCCAGCAACGGACAGGGAGTCACTGGGGCCAACGTCCTGACTTTC. Translation: CASNGQGVTGANVLTF.

This clone was found once. The gene calls are TRBV11-1 and TRBJ2-1, with a possible D match to TRBD2 (6 bases). Trimming took off 7 bases at V and 7 bases at J, with 11 bases between the two ends. Germline V gives CDR1 SGHAT, CDR2 FQDESV (reference sequence). The length of the CDR3 is 12 residues. The CDR3 DNA reads TGTGCCAGCACTTTGGAGGGAAATGAGCAGTTCTTC. This translates into CASTLEGNEQFF.

This chain joins TRBV27 and TRBJ2-4; D may be TRBD1 (6 bases). Trimming cost V 5 bases and J 10 bases, with 18 bases left between them. The CDR3 consists of 14 residues. CDR1 and CDR2 from the germline V gene are MNHEY and SMNVEV (reference sequence). CDR3 sequence reads: CASSIVQGSAIQYF. The CDR3 bases are TGTGCCAGCAGTATCGTACAGGGAAGCGCAATTCAGTACTTC.

This chain connects TRBV15 to TRBJ2-7; the D is unclear. From germline, CDR1 is LNHNV and CDR2 YYDKDF (reference sequence). CDR3 length equals 15 residues. The germline V and J ends were trimmed by 0 bases and 0 bases, with 9 bases remaining between them. The CDR3, as DNA: TGTGCCACCAGCAGAGATCCCCAGAGCTCCTACGAGCAGTACTTC. This codes for CATSRDPQSSYEQYF.

The V call is TRBV7-9, the J call TRBJ2-2, with 7 bases lining up with TRBD1. The CDR3 extends over 14 amino acids. V lost 3 bases and J lost 6; bases outside the gene matches: 4. Germline-derived CDR1 and CDR2 are SEHNR and FQNEAQ (reference sequence). CDR3 sequence reads: CASSFSTGPGELFF. CDR3 coding DNA: TGTGCCAGCAGCTTTTCGACAGGGCCCGGGGAGCTGTTTTTT.

The chain links TRBV6-5 to TRBJ2-1; 12 positions match TRBD2. The germline CDR1 and CDR2 sequences are MNHEY and SVGAGI. The length of the CDR3 is 14 residues. V was pared by 5 bases and J by 6 bases, with 2 bases of the junction left unmatched. CDR3 loop: CASSLAGGVNEQFF. The CDR3 DNA follows: TGTGCCAGCAGTCTAGCGGGAGGGGTCAATGAGCAGTTCTTC.

This clone showed up just a few times. V gene TRBV5-6 combines with J gene TRBJ2-3; the D gene is possibly TRBD2 (6 bases). CDR1 and CDR2 (germline): SGHDT, YYEEEE. This CDR3 is built from 17 residues. The V end lost 7 bases, the J end lost 6 bases, and 27 bases lay between the germline ends. The CDR3 reads CASGMLGLLGDGDTQYF. In DNA form, the CDR3 reads TGTGCCAGCGGCATGTTGGGACTCCTCGGGGACGGTGATACGCAGTATTTT.

This clone was detected a few times. The chain uses TRBV27 and TRBJ2-7; maybe TRBD1 (6 bases). The V end was cut by 5 bases, the J end by 4 bases, with 6 bases between. Germline V gives CDR1 MNHEY, CDR2 SMNVEV (reference sequence). This CDR3 comprises 11 residues. The CDR3 sequence is CASSQGYEQYF. The CDR3 DNA reads TGTGCCAGCAGTCAGGGGTACGAGCAGTACTTC.

The V and J genes are TRBV7-2 and TRBJ2-1; the D is unclear. The germline CDR1 and CDR2 sequences are SGHTA and FQGNSA. This CDR3 is 15 amino acids long. The V end was cut by 4 bases, the J end by 0 bases, with 10 bases between. In DNA, the CDR3 is TGTGCCAGCAGCTCAGGCCCGAGCTCCTACAATGAGCAGTTCTTC. Translation gives CASSSGPSSYNEQFF. Complete variable domain (other parts from reference TRBV7-2 and TRBJ2-1): GAGVSQSPSNKVTEKGKDVELRCDPISGHTALYWYRQSLGQGLEFLIYFQGNSAPDKSGLPSDRFSAERTGGSVSTLTIQRTQQEDSAVYLCASSSGPSSYNEQFFGPGTRLTVL.

The V gene is TRBV2, the J gene TRBJ2-3; 7 nucleotides line up with TRBD2. The germline V gene encodes CDR1 SNHLY and CDR2 FYNNEI. V was pared by 2 bases and J by 5 bases, with 1 base of the junction left unmatched. The CDR3 contains 13 residues. The CDR3 DNA reads as TGTGCCAGCAGTGAATGGGGGGGAGATACGCAGTATTTT. This encodes CASSEWGGDTQYF.

V is TRBV7-6 and J is TRBJ2-1; perhaps TRBD2 as D (6 bases). The V gene's germline CDR1 is SGHVS and CDR2 FNYEAQ. Deletions cut 5 bases from V and 3 bases from J, with 17 bases between. The CDR3 runs 16 residues. CDR3 DNA: TGTGCCAGCAGCCCAGGGAGGCACCCGGTCTACAATGAGCAGTTCTTC. Its protein is CASSPGRHPVYNEQFF.

This clone was seen only a few times. V usage is TRBV7-9 and J usage is TRBJ2-5, with 9 nucleotides matching TRBD1. Germline V CDR1 and CDR2: SEHNR, FQNEAQ (reference sequence). The V and J ends lost 0 bases and 5 bases, in that order; junction bases with no gene match: 4. This CDR3 is 15 amino acids long. Here the CDR3 reads CASSLAGQGLETQYF. DNA for the CDR3: TGTGCCAGCAGCTTAGCGGGACAGGGTCTGGAGACCCAGTACTTC.

The chain uses TRBV5-6 and TRBJ2-3, with D maybe TRBD1 (6 bases). From germline, CDR1 is SGHDT and CDR2 YYEEEE. Trimming pared 5 bases from V and 0 bases from J, leaving 10 bases between. The CDR3 contains 14 residues. CDR3 region: CASRTGVSTDTQYF. CDR3 in DNA: TGTGCCAGCAGGACAGGTGTCAGCACAGATACGCAGTATTTT.

The chain is built from TRBV7-2 and TRBJ2-3, with D possibly TRBD1 on 5 matching bases. The germline CDR1 and CDR2 sequences are SGHTA and FQGNSA. Trimming stripped 2 bases from V and 10 bases from J, with 13 bases between. This CDR3 is 13 amino acids long. The chain's CDR3 is CASSLFKVQAQYF. The CDR3 DNA reads TGTGCCAGCAGCTTATTCAAGGTACAGGCGCAGTATTTT.

The chain is built from TRBV29-1 and TRBJ2-1; D may be TRBD2 (5 bases). Germline CDR1 reads SQVTM; CDR2 reads ANQGSEA. The ends were cut back, 0 bases at V and 7 bases at J, with 10 bases in the middle. This CDR3 is built from 13 residues. This CDR3 reads CSVEDGSGNEQFF. The CDR3 DNA reads TGCAGCGTTGAAGATGGCTCGGGGAATGAGCAGTTCTTC.

This clone appeared many times. The chain combines TRBV21-1 with TRBJ2-3; the tabulated D call, TRBD1, remains unverified against the DNA. TRBV21-1 is described as a pseudogene. CDR3 length: 14 amino acids. CDR3 sequence (DNA): TGTGCCAGCAGCGCTCGACAGGGGACAGATACGCAGTATTTT. Its protein is CASSARQGTDTQYF.

This clone was observed a single time. The chain carries TRBV7-7 and TRBJ2-7; possible D gene TRBD2, 5 bases. The CDR3 consists of 13 residues. Trimming took off 2 bases at V and 9 bases at J, with 14 bases between the two ends. The germline CDR1 and CDR2 sequences are SSHAT and FNYEAQ (reference sequence). CDR3 in amino acids: CASSLSRGSWQYF. CDR3 DNA: TGTGCCAGCAGCTTAAGTCGGGGTTCGTGGCAGTACTTC.

The V call is TRBV6-4, the J call TRBJ2-3; TRBD1 matches 9 bases. From germline, CDR1 is MRHNA and CDR2 SNTAGT. The CDR3 runs 14 residues. V shed 4 bases, J shed 2 bases, and the junction held 1 base outside the gene matches. DNA for the CDR3: TGTGCCAGCAGTGGGGACAGGGACACAGATACGCAGTATTTT. Its translation: CASSGDRDTDTQYF.

The chain joins TRBV7-9 to TRBJ2-3; D is unresolved. The CDR3 has 14 residues. The germline V gene has CDR1 SEHNR and CDR2 FQNEAQ (reference sequence). The germline V and J ends were trimmed by 5 bases and 2 bases, with 11 bases remaining between them. The CDR3 reads CASSPRLPTDTQYF. The CDR3 DNA sequence: TGTGCCAGCAGCCCCCGTTTGCCCACAGATACGCAGTATTTT.

This clone was recorded at least ten times. V usage is TRBV6-1 and J usage is TRBJ2-7; 10 bases agree with TRBD2. V lost 1 base, J lost 0 bases, and 0 bases stayed unmatched. The CDR3 has 15 residues. Germline V CDR1 and CDR2: MNHNS, SASEGT. The CDR3 region has the DNA TGTGCCAGCAGTGAAGGACTAGCGGGCTCCTACGAGCAGTACTTC. As protein: CASSEGLAGSYEQYF.

This clone came up a few times. This chain connects TRBV11-2 to TRBJ2-5; TRBD1 aligns across 8 bases. The end of the DNA fits TRBJ2-7 better, so the J call may be wrong. The CDR3 is 14 residues long. Germline V gene lookup returns CDR1 SGHAT and CDR2 FQNNGV. CDR3 region: CASSPGDRNYEQYF. The CDR3 bases are TGTGCCAGCAGCCCGGGGGACAGGAACTACGAGCAGTACTTC.

The chain joins TRBV27 to TRBJ1-5, with D hard to call. The germline CDR1 and CDR2 sequences are MNHEY and SMNVEV (reference sequence). Deletions cut 4 bases from V and 0 bases from J, with 7 bases between. The CDR3 has 14 residues. CDR3 loop: CASSYGSSNQPQHF. DNA for the CDR3: TGTGCCAGCAGTTACGGCAGTAGCAATCAGCCCCAGCATTTT.

The chain links TRBV7-9 to TRBJ1-2, with D hard to call. CDR3 length: 13 residues. V was cut by 5 bases and J by 3 bases, with 10 bases left in between. CDR1 SEHNR and CDR2 FQNEAQ come from the germline V gene (reference sequence). The CDR3 DNA follows: TGTGCCAGCAGCCTCGAAAAGGACTATGGCTACACCTTC. Encoded protein: CASSLEKDYGYTF.

DNA for the CDR3: TGTGCCAGCAGTTTATCGGGACTAGCGGGTTCCTACGAGCAGTACTTC. Translating it yields CASSLSGLAGSYEQYF. The chain uses TRBV27 and TRBJ2-7; the match to TRBD2 covers 12 bases. Germline trimming cut 0 bases from V and 1 base from J; bases unmatched to any gene: 1. The CDR3 is 16 amino acids. CDR1 and CDR2 (germline): MNHEY, SMNVEV (reference sequence).

This clone was seen repeatedly, ten times or more. The chain carries TRBV4-1 and TRBJ2-1; the match to TRBD2 covers 7 bases. The CDR3 is made up of 17 amino acids. Germline loops: CDR1 MGHRA, CDR2 YSYEKL. V shed 1 base, J shed 0 bases, and the junction held 6 bases outside the gene matches. CDR3 nucleotide sequence: TGCGCCAGCAGCCAAGTCGGGGGGACCCCCTCCTACAATGAGCAGTTCTTC. Its protein is CASSQVGGTPSYNEQFF.